Shown below are 23 T cell receptor beta chains from a single sample sequenced in a study of shared clonotypes between healthy human individuals. TCRdb's copy holds only in-frame clones and misses some; the assay was immunoSEQ multiplex PCR. Among about 490,000 clones, around 80% were seen once, and the ten largest hold approximately 12%. The specimen sequenced was PBMCs. Every receptor here comes from a middle-aged woman in good health. Some clones in this sample may be carry-over from other donors' samples.

This chain links TRBV4-3 with TRBJ2-1, with D hard to call. The CDR3 covers 15 residues. Per germline, CDR1 LGHNA and CDR2 YSLEER. V was pared by 0 bases and J by 4 bases, with 10 bases between. In DNA, the CDR3 is TGCGCCAGCAGCCAAGATTCCAACGAATACAATGAGCAGTTCTTC. It specifies CASSQDSNEYNEQFF.

Worth noting for this clone: This clone may be a read error of a much larger clone one base away. Other nucleotide sequences from this sample produce the same CDR3. The chain uses TRBV4-2 and TRBJ2-7; 9 bases align to TRBD1. Germline loops: CDR1 LGHNA, CDR2 YNFKEQ. The CDR3 has 15 residues. V was clipped by 5 bases and J by 7 bases; unmatched bases: 12. CDR3 DNA: TGTGCCAGCAGCACCCGGGACAGGGAAGGGCGAGAGCAGTACTTC. This gives the protein CASSTRDREGREQYF.

The rearrangement joins TRBV30 to TRBJ1-2, with D perhaps TRBD1 (5 bases). The CDR3 runs to 12 residues. Trimming stripped 5 bases from V and 7 bases from J, with 14 bases between. Per the germline V gene, CDR1 is GTSNPN and CDR2 is SVGIG (reference sequence). CDR3 DNA sequence: TGTGCCTGGGCCCGGGGGGTGGCTGGCTACACCTTC. It yields the protein CAWARGVAGYTF.

A word on this clone: Other DNA sequences in the sample encode the same CDR3. J is TRBJ2-6 and V is TRBV15; the D is unclear. The CDR3 covers 16 residues. Germline values: CDR1 LNHNV, CDR2 YYDKDF (reference sequence). Trimming took 0 bases from V and 0 from J, leaving 6 bases between them. The CDR3: CATSRDQSSGANVLTF. CDR3 DNA: TGTGCCACCAGCAGAGATCAGAGCTCTGGGGCCAACGTCCTGACTTTC.

The chain combines TRBV15 with TRBJ2-7; the match to TRBD1 covers 9 bases. Germline loops: CDR1 LNHNV, CDR2 YYDKDF (reference sequence). The CDR3 loop spans 16 amino acids. The V segment lost 1 base and the J segment 6 bases; nucleotides outside the gene matches: 10. The CDR3 protein is CATSRGTGTGWSEQYF. The CDR3 nucleotides are TGTGCCACCAGCAGAGGAACCGGGACAGGGTGGTCCGAGCAGTACTTC.

The rearrangement links TRBV2 to TRBJ2-5; the D gene is possibly TRBD1 (6 bases). V gave up 6 bases and J gave up 4 bases, with 12 bases separating them. This CDR3 has 13 amino acids. Per the germline V gene, CDR1 is SNHLY and CDR2 is FYNNEI. For the CDR3, the DNA is TGTGCCAGCAGCCTACCACAGGGAGAGACCCAGTACTTC. Its translation: CASSLPQGETQYF.

The V call is TRBV4-3, the J call TRBJ2-1, with 9 bases matching TRBD2. V was pared by 2 bases and J by 2 bases, with 4 bases of the junction left unmatched. Germline V gives CDR1 LGHNA, CDR2 YSLEER. The CDR3 consists of 16 residues. CDR3 loop: CASSQRLAAPYNEQFF. The CDR3 nucleotides read TGCGCCAGCAGCCAAAGACTAGCGGCGCCCTACAATGAGCAGTTCTTC.

The chain combines TRBV5-1 with TRBJ2-2, with 10 bases lining up with TRBD1. V gave up 3 bases and J gave up 7 bases; unmatched junction bases: 6. Germline values: CDR1 SGHRS, CDR2 YFSETQ. This CDR3 region has 15 residues. Here the CDR3 reads CASSSMTGGGGELFF. The CDR3, as DNA: TGCGCCAGCAGCTCTATGACAGGGGGCGGCGGGGAGCTGTTTTTT.

The J gene is TRBJ2-1, the V gene TRBV7-8; D is ambiguous. Germline assignment: CDR1 SGHVS and CDR2 FQNEAQ. V shed 7 bases and J shed 0 bases, with 7 bases lying between them. This CDR3 is built from 13 residues. CDR3 coding DNA: TGTGCCAGCAACCCTAGCTCCTACAATGAGCAGTTCTTC. This codes for CASNPSSYNEQFF.

The rearrangement uses TRBV5-5 and TRBJ2-3; 7 nucleotides line up with TRBD1. The CDR3 has 15 amino acids. V lost 3 bases to trimming and J lost 2 bases; unmatched junction nucleotides: 6. Germline V gene data show CDR1 as SGHKS and CDR2 as YYEKEE (reference sequence). The CDR3 reads CASSYSGQNTDTQYF. The CDR3 DNA sequence: TGTGCCAGCAGCTACTCGGGACAGAACACAGATACGCAGTATTTT. Looking up the rest from reference TRBV5-5 and TRBJ2-3 gives the full variable domain: DAGVTQSPTHLIKTRGQQVTLRCSPISGHKSVSWYQQVLGQGPQFIFQYYEKEERGRGNFPDRFSARQFPNYSSELNVNALLLGDSALYLCASSYSGQNTDTQYFGPGTRLTVL.

The chain recombines TRBV15 with TRBJ1-1, with a possible D match to TRBD1 (6 bases). The CDR3 spans 15 residues. Trimming removed 0 bases from V and 2 bases from J, with 10 bases in between. Per the germline V gene, CDR1 is LNHNV and CDR2 is YYDKDF (reference sequence). Here the CDR3 reads CATSRDQGRNTEAFF. The CDR3 DNA is TGTGCCACCAGCAGAGATCAGGGGAGAAACACTGAAGCTTTCTTT.

This clone was seen once. The rearrangement joins TRBV6-5 to TRBJ2-1; 7 bases fit TRBD1. There are 16 residues in the CDR3. CDR1 MNHEY and CDR2 SVGAGI come from the germline V gene. V lost 2 bases to trimming and J lost 5 bases; unmatched junction nucleotides: 9. CDR3 in DNA: TGTGCCAGCAGTTACCTGACAGGGATTGAGGACAATGAGCAGTTCTTC. Its translation is CASSYLTGIEDNEQFF.

The chain joins TRBV9 to TRBJ2-7, with TRBD1 matching over 7 bases. CDR1 is SGDLS, CDR2 YYNGEE, per germline. The CDR3 totals 14 residues. V shed 0 bases, J shed 2 bases, and the junction held 2 bases outside the gene matches. CDR3: CASSVDGTAYEQYF. The CDR3 DNA sequence: TGTGCCAGCAGCGTAGACGGGACAGCCTACGAGCAGTACTTC.

In regard to this clone: This specimen includes other DNA sequences encoding the same CDR3. The chain carries TRBV9 and TRBJ2-2; 7 bases match TRBD2. The germline CDR1 and CDR2 sequences are SGDLS and YYNGEE. This CDR3 is 15 amino acids long. V gave up 2 bases and J gave up 0 bases; unmatched junction bases: 1. The DNA of the CDR3 is TGTGCCAGCAGCGTGGGAGGGACGAACACCGGGGAGCTGTTTTTT. Translated, it gives CASSVGGTNTGELFF.

This clone was detected once. The genes are TRBV7-3 and TRBJ2-3; 12 bases are a match to TRBD2. Germline V CDR1 and CDR2: SGHTA, FQGTGA. J gave up 5 bases and V 0 bases, and 0 bases lay outside the gene matches. The CDR3 runs to 15 residues. Written as DNA, the CDR3 is TGTGCCAGCAGCTTAACACTAGCGGGAGGAGATACGCAGTATTTT. It translates to CASSLTLAGGDTQYF. The full variable domain, its missing parts supplied by reference TRBV7-3 and TRBJ2-3, is GAGVSQTPSNKVTEKGKYVELRCDPISGHTALYWYRQSLGQGPEFLIYFQGTGAADDSGLPNDRFFAVRPEGSVSTLKIQRTERGDSAVYLCASSLTLAGGDTQYFGPGTRLTVL.

The chain links TRBV9 to TRBJ2-7, with 12 positions matching TRBD1. Unmatched junction bases numbered 5, after V lost 3 bases and J lost 7 bases. This CDR3 spans 14 amino acids. Germline V gives CDR1 SGDLS, CDR2 YYNGEE. CDR3 residues: CASSGDRGLREQYF. The CDR3 DNA reads as TGTGCCAGCAGCGGGGACAGGGGGCTGAGGGAGCAGTACTTC.

Comment on this clone: Germline is not matched at one junction end, which may reflect a read error. This chain connects TRBV4-3 to TRBJ2-5, with 12 bases aligning to TRBD2. The CDR3 consists of 15 residues. The germline gives CDR1 LGHNA, CDR2 YSLEER. CDR3 nucleotide sequence: TGCGCCAGCAGCCAAGATTTACTAGCGGGAGGCCCCTTAAACTTC. Its protein product is CASSQDLLAGGPLNF.

On this clone itself: This specimen includes other DNA sequences encoding the same CDR3. The CDR3 protein is CASSLATDTQYF. DNA for the CDR3: TGCGCCAGCAGCTTGGCCACAGATACGCAGTATTTT. The chain recombines TRBV5-1 with TRBJ2-3; D is ambiguous. From germline, CDR1 is SGHRS and CDR2 YFSETQ. This CDR3 spans 12 amino acids. V dropped 0 bases and J dropped 2 bases, with 1 base sitting between them.

J is TRBJ1-4 and V is TRBV7-6; D is perhaps TRBD1 (6 bases). CDR1 and CDR2 from the germline V gene are SGHVS and FNYEAQ. This CDR3 comprises 14 residues. Deletions cut 5 bases from V and 6 bases from J, with 13 bases between. The CDR3 here is CASSHKAGDEKLFF. The CDR3 DNA sequence: TGTGCCAGCAGCCATAAGGCAGGGGATGAAAAACTGTTTTTT.

The rearrangement uses TRBV18 and TRBJ2-5; D is unresolved. Germline V gene data show CDR1 as KGHSH and CDR2 as LQKENI. This CDR3 contains 13 residues. The V and J ends lost 3 bases and 0 bases respectively, with 5 bases between them. The CDR3 bases are TGTGCCAGCTCACCTCAGTACCAAGAGACCCAGTACTTC. It yields the protein CASSPQYQETQYF.

There are a few counts of this clone. The gene calls are TRBV11-1 and TRBJ1-1; no clear D gene. Germline CDR1 SGHAT, CDR2 FQDESV (reference sequence). The CDR3 length is 15 residues. The ends were cut back, 1 base at V and 1 base at J, with 10 bases in the middle. This CDR3 is CASSLGGSPNTEAFF. The CDR3 nucleotides are TGTGCCAGCAGCTTAGGCGGCAGCCCGAACACTGAAGCTTTCTTT.

The chain combines TRBV11-2 with TRBJ2-1, with D unclear. The CDR3 has 12 amino acids. V dropped 4 bases and J dropped 7 bases, with 8 bases sitting between them. Germline V gene data show CDR1 as SGHAT and CDR2 as FQNNGV. The CDR3 DNA sequence: TGTGCCAGCAGCTCGGTACAGAATGAGCAGTTCTTC. This sequence encodes CASSSVQNEQFF.

V gene TRBV7-9 combines with J gene TRBJ2-3, with D uncertain. Trimming took 0 bases from V and 3 from J, leaving 4 bases between them. The CDR3 consists of 13 residues. Germline V gene sequence: CDR1 SEHNR, CDR2 FQNEAQ (reference sequence). In nucleotides, the CDR3 is TGTGCCAGCAGCTTAGCACATACAGATACGCAGTATTTT. This translates into CASSLAHTDTQYF.